Following are 2 T cell receptor beta chains from one sample sequenced in a study of OX40 agonist ivuxolimab in advanced cancers. TCRdb's copy holds only in-frame clones and misses some; the assay was immunoSEQ multiplex PCR. The sample has approximately 67,000 clones, roughly four fifths seen once; the top ten hold 2.5%. Sequences were derived from CD4+ or CD8+ T cells sorted from blood, sampled in a trial of the OX40 agonist ivuxolimab. These receptors were taken from an adult with an advanced solid tumor such as melanoma, head and neck, liver or kidney cancer.

This clone showed up just a few times. Other DNA variants within this sample encode the same CDR3. This chain connects TRBV5-4 to TRBJ2-3; D is unresolved. The germline gives CDR1 SGHNT, CDR2 YYREEE (reference sequence). V shed 0 bases and J shed 2 bases, with 4 bases lying between them. The CDR3 length is 13 residues. CDR3 residues: CASSLAPTDTQYF. The CDR3 nucleotides read TGTGCCAGCAGCTTGGCGCCCACAGATACGCAGTATTTT.

The chain carries TRBV11-3 and TRBJ2-3; TRBD2 matches 16 bases. Unmatched junction bases numbered 14, after V lost 6 bases and J lost 5 bases. This CDR3 has 19 residues. Germline loops: CDR1 SGHNT, CDR2 YENEEA. The CDR3 DNA follows: TGTGCCAGCAGATACCAACGGGGACTAGCGGGAGGGCCCCAAGATACGCAGTATTTT. Its translation: CASRYQRGLAGGPQDTQYF.